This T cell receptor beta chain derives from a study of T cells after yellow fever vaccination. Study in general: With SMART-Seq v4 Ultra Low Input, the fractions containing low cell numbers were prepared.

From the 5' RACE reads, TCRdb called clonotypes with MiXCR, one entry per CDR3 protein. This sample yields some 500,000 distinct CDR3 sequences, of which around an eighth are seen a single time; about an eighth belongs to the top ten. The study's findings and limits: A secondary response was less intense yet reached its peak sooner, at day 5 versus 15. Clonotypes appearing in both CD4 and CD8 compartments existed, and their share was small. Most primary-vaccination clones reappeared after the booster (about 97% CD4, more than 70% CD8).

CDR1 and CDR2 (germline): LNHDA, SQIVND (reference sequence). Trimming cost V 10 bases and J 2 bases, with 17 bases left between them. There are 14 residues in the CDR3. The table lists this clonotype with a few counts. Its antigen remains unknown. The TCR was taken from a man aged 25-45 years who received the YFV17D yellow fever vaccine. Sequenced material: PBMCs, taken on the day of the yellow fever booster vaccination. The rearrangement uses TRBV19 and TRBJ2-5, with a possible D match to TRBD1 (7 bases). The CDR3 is CATTPTGTQETQYF. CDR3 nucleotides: TGTGCCACCACGCCGACAGGGACTCAAGAGACCCAGTACTTC.